Below, one T cell receptor beta chain is given with its context. Its antigen is unidentified. Replicate PCRs run on sorted subsets employed 200 ng DNA, roughly 30,000 T cell genomes. Profiling relied on immunoSEQ multiplex PCR, and the TCRdb table lists in-frame clones only, not all of them. The table shows 1.5 million to 2.5 million clones, with over 85% occurring only once. CD45RO-negative, CCR7-selected cells formed the naive CD8 fraction, which excluded terminally differentiated effector memory CD45RA+ cells. Germline CDR1 is SGDLS and CDR2 is YYNGEE. CDR3 size: 15 residues. The V end was cut by 3 bases, the J end by 2 bases, with 15 bases between. The sample comes from a study of shared clonotypes between healthy human individuals. Study summary: Two female and three male donors aged 18 to 49 were enrolled. Study-wide results and caveats: Larger estimated richness was generally seen in naive subsets than in memory subsets. The sole specimen, blood, was sampled, and tissue repertoires likely differ.

Material: naive CD8+ T cells sorted from blood. This clonotype was obtained from a man younger than 35 in good health. The chain links TRBV9 to TRBJ2-7; D possibly corresponds to TRBD2 (7 bases). The DNA for the CDR3 is TGTGCCAGCAGCGAAGGGGGGGCGCTAACCTACGAGCAGTACTTC. Amino acid sequence: CASSEGGALTYEQYF.